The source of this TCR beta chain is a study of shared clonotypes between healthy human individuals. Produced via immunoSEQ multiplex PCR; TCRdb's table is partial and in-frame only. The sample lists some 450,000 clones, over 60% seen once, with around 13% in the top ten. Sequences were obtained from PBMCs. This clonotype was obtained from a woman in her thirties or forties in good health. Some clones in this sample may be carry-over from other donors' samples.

CDR3 loop: CASGLARDRGANEQFF. The CDR3 DNA follows: TGTGCTAGTGGTTTGGCGCGGGACAGGGGGGCCAATGAGCAGTTCTTC. This chain joins TRBV12-5 and TRBJ2-1, with 11 bases aligning to TRBD1. V gave up 1 base and J gave up 6 bases; unmatched junction bases: 5. Germline V gene sequence: CDR1 LGHNT, CDR2 FRNRAP. The CDR3 covers 16 residues.